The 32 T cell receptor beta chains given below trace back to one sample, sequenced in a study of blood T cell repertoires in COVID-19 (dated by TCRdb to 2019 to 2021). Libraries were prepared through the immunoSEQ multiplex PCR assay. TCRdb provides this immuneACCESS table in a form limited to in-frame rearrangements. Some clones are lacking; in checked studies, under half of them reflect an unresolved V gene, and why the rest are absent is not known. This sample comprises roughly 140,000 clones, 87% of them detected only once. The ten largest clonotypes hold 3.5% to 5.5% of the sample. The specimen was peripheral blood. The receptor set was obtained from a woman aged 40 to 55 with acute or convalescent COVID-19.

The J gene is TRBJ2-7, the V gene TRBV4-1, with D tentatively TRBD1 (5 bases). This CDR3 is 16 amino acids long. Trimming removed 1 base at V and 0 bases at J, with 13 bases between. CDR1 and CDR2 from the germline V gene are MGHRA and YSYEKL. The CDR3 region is CASSQVAGASSYEQYF. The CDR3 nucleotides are TGCGCCAGCAGCCAAGTAGCTGGGGCGAGCTCCTACGAGCAGTACTTC.

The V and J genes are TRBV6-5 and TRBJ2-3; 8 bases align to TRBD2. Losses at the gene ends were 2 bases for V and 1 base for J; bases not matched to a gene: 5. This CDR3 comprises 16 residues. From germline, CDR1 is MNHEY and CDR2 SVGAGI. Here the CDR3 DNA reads TGTGCCAGCAGTTACGGGATTAGCGGGGGCACAGATACGCAGTATTTT. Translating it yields CASSYGISGGTDTQYF.

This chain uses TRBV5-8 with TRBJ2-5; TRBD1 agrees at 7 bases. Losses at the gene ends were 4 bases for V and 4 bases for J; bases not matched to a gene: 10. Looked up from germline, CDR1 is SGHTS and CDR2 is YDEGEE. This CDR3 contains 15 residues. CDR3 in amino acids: CASSTGGQAPETQYF. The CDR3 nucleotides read TGTGCCAGCAGCACTGGTGGACAGGCACCAGAGACCCAGTACTTC.

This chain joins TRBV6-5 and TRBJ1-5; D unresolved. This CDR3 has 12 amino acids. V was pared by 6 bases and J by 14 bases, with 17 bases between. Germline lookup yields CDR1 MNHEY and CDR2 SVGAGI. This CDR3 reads CASSREGRLKHF. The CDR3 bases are TGTGCCAGCAGCCGAGAAGGGAGGCTGAAGCATTTT.

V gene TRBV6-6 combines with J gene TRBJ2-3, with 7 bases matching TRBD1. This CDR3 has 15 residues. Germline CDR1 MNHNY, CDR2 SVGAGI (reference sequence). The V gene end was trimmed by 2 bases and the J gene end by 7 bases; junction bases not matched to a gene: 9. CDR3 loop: CASSYTPGTVNTQYF. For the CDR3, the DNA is TGTGCCAGCAGTTACACCCCCGGGACAGTCAATACGCAGTATTTT.

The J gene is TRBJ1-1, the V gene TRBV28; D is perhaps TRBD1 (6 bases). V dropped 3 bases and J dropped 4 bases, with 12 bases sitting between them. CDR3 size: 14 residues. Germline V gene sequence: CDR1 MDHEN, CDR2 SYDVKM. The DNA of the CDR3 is TGTGCCAGCAGTTTCTTACTAGGGGGCACTGAAGCTTTCTTT. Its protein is CASSFLLGGTEAFF. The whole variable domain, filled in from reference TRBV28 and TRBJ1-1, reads DVKVTQSSRYLVKRTGEKVFLECVQDMDHENMFWYRQDPGLGLRLIYFSYDVKMKEKGDIPEGYSVSREKKERFSLILESASTNQTSMYLCASSFLLGGTEAFFGQGTRLTVV.

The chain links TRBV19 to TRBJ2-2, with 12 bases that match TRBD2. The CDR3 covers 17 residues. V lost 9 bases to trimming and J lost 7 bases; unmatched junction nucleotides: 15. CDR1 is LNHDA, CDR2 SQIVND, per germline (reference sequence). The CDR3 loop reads CASLNVRTSGTVGELFF. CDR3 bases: TGTGCCAGCCTAAACGTCCGGACTAGCGGGACGGTCGGGGAGCTGTTTTTT.

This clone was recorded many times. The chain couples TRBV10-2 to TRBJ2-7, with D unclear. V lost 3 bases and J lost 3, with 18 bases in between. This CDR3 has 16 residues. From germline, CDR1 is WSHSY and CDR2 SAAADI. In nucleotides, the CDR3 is TGCGCCAGCAGTGACCGCGACAAACTGGGCATCTACGAGCAGTACTTC. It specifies CASSDRDKLGIYEQYF.

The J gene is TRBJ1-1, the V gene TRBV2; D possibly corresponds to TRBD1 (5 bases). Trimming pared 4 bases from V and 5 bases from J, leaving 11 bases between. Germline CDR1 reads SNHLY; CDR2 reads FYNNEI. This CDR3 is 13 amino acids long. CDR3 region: CASSVRGMTEAFF. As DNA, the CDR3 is TGTGCCAGCAGTGTTAGGGGTATGACTGAAGCTTTCTTT.

The CDR3: CASSHHGGGETQYF. DNA of the CDR3: TGTGCCAGCAGCCACCATGGGGGCGGAGAGACCCAGTACTTC. This sequence joins TRBV3-1 (or the pseudogene TRBV3-2) and TRBJ2-5; TRBD1 might be the D (6 bases). The CDR3 contains 14 residues. Germline V gene lookup returns CDR1 LGHDT and CDR2 YNNKEL (reference sequence). V lost 3 bases, J lost 4 bases, and 12 bases lay in between.

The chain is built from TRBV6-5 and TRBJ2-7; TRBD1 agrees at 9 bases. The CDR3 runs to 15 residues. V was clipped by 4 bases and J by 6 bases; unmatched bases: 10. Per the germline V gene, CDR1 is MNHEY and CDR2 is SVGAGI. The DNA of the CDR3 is TGTGCCAGCAGTTCGGGACGGACAGGGGTGGTCGAGCAGTACTTC. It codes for CASSSGRTGVVEQYF.

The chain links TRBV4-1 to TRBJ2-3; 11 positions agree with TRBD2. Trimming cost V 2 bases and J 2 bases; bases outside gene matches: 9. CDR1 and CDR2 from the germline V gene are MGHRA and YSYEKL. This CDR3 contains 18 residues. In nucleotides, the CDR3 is TGCGCCAGCAGCCAAACTAGCGGGGGCCTGCCCTCCACAGATACGCAGTATTTT. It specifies CASSQTSGGLPSTDTQYF.

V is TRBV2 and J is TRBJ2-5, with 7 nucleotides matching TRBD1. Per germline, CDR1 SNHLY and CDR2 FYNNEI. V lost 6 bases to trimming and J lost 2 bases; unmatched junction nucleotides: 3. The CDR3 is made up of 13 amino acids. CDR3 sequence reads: CASRPGQQETQYF. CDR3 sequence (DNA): TGTGCCAGCAGGCCGGGACAGCAAGAGACCCAGTACTTC.

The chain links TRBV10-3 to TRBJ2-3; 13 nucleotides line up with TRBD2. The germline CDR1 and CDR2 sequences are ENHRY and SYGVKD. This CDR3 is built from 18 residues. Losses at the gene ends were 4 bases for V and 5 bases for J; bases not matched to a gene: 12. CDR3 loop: CAISGTPGTSGIGDTQYF. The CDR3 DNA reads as TGTGCCATCAGTGGAACCCCCGGGACTAGCGGGATTGGAGATACGCAGTATTTT.

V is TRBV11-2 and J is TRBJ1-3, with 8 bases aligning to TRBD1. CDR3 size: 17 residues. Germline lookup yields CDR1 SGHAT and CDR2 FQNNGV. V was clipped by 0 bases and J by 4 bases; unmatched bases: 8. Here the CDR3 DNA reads TGTGCCAGCAGCTTAGAAAGGGCAGGGGGCTCCGGAAACACCATATATTTT. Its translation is CASSLERAGGSGNTIYF.

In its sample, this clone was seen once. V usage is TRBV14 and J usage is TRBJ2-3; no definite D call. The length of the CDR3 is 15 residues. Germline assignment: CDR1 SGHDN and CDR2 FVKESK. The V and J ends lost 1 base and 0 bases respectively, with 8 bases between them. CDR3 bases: TGTGCCAGCAGCCAAGGGTCCTATAGCACAGATACGCAGTATTTT. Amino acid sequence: CASSQGSYSTDTQYF.

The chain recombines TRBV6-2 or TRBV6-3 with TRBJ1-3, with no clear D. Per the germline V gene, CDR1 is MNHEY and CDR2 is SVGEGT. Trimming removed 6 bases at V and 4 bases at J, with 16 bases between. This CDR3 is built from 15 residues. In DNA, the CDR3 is TGTGCCAGCAGCCGCGGAGGCAGCCTGGGAAACACCATATATTTT. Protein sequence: CASSRGGSLGNTIYF.

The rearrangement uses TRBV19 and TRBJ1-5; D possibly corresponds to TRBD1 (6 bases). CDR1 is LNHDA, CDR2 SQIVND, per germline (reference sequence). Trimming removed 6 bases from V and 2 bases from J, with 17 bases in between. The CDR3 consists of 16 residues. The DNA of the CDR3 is TGTGCCAGTAGAGCACAGGGACCCCAGGGCAATCAGCCCCAGCATTTT. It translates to CASRAQGPQGNQPQHF.

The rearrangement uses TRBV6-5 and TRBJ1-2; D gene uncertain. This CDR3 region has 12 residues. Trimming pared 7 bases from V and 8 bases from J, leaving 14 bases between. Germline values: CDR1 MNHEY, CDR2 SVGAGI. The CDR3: CASTFDGVGYTF. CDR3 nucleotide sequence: TGTGCCAGCACCTTCGACGGAGTGGGCTACACCTTC.

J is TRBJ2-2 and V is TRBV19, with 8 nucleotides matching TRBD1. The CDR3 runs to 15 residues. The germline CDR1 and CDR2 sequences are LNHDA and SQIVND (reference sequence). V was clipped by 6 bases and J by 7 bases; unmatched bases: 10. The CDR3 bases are TGTGCCAGTAGACCGGGACAGGAGCATTTCGGGGAGCTGTTTTTT. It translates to CASRPGQEHFGELFF.

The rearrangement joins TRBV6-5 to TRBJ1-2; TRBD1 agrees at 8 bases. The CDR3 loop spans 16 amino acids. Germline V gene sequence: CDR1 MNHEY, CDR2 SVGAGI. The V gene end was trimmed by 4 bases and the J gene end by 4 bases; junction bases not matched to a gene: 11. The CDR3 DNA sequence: TGTGCCAGCAGTTTCCAATTGGGACAGGCCTCCTATGGCTACACCTTC. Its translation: CASSFQLGQASYGYTF.

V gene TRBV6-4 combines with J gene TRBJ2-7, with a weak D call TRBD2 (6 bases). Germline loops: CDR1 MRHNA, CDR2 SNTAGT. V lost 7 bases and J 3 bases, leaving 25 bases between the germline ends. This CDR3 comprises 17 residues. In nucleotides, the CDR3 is TGTGCCAGCACACCTCCTGCGAATGGAGGGACTGACTACGAGCAGTACTTC. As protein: CASTPPANGGTDYEQYF.

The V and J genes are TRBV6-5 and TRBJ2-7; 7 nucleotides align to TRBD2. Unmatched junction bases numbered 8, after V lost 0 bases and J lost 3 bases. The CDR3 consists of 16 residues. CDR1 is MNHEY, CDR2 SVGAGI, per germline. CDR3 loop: CASSYSTWGGLYEQYF. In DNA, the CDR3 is TGTGCCAGCAGTTACTCGACCTGGGGAGGGCTCTACGAGCAGTACTTC.

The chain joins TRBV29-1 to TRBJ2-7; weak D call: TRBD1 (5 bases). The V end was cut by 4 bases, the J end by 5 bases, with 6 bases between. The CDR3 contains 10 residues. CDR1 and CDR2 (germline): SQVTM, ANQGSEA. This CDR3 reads CSVGTNEQYF. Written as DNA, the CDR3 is TGCAGCGTTGGGACAAACGAGCAGTACTTC.

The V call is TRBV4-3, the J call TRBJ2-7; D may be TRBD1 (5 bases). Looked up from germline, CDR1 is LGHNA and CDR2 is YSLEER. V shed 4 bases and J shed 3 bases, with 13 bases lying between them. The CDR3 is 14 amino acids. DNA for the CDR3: TGCGCCAGCAGCCCAGAGGACACAAACTACGAGCAGTACTTC. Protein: CASSPEDTNYEQYF.

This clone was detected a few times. The CDR3: CSYTGPTSGNYEQYF. The CDR3 DNA is TGCAGCTATACCGGTCCCACTAGCGGGAACTACGAGCAGTACTTC. The chain joins TRBV29-1 to TRBJ2-7; 10 bases align to TRBD2. Germline V gives CDR1 SQVTM, CDR2 ANQGSEA. V was pared by 8 bases and J by 3 bases, with 13 bases of the junction left unmatched. This CDR3 has 15 residues.

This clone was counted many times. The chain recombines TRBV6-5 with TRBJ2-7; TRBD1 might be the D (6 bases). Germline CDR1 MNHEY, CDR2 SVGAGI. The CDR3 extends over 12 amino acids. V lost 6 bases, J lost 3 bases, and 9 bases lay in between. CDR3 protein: CASRSQGYEQYF. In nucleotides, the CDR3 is TGTGCCAGCAGATCACAGGGCTACGAGCAGTACTTC.

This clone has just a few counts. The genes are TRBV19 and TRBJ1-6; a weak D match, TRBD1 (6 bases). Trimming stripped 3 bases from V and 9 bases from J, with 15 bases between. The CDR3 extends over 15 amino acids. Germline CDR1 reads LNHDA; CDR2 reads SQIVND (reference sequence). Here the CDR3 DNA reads TGTGCCAGTAGTATTCCAGACAGGTTCGCTTCACCCCTCCACTTT. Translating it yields CASSIPDRFASPLHF.

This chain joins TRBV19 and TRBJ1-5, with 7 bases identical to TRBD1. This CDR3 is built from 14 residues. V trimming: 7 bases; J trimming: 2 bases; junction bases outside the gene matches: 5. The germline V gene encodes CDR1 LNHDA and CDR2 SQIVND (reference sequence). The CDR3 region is CASNDRVGNQPQHF. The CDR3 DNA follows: TGTGCCAGTAACGACAGGGTTGGCAATCAGCCCCAGCATTTT.

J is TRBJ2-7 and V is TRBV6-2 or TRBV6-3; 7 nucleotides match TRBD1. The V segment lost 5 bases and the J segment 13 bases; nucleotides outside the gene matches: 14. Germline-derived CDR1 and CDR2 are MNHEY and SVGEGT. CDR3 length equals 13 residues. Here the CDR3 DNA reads TGTGCCAGCAGTACACCGTATACAGGGGATTTATACTTC. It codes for CASSTPYTGDLYF.

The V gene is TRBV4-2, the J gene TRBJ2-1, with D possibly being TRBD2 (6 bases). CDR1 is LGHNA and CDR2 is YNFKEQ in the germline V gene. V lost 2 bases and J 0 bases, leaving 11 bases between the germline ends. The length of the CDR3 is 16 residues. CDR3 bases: TGTGCCAGCAGCCAACTGACTAGGAGCTCCTACAATGAGCAGTTCTTC. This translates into CASSQLTRSSYNEQFF.

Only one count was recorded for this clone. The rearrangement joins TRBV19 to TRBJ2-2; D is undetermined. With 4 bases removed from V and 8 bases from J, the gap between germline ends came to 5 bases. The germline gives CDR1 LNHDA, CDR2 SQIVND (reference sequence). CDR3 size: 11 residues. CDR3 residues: CASSTFGELFF. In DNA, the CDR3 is TGTGCCAGTAGTACCTTTGGGGAGCTGTTTTTT.